Listed below are T cell receptor beta chains from one sample, sequenced in a study of T-cell memory formation after mild COVID-19. MiXCR was run by TCRdb on the 5' RACE reads, yielding one entry per CDR3 protein. The repertoire has under 150,000 distinct CDR3 sequences, 16% of them found once; the top ten carry approximately 15%. Specimen: PBMCs or a T cell subset sorted from them (not recorded which). Receptors originate from an adult woman who had mild COVID-19 (a few samples of this study predate the infection). Cell type and time point are not known. Both conserved end residues are part of each CDR3. The order of the fields is V gene, D gene, clone size, J gene, CDR3 protein, CDR3 DNA. D genes are given only for firm matches. A row's size may be missing; if present it is once, few, many or a size class.

TRBV5-1	-	few	TRBJ2-7	CASSLVGTAYEQYF	TGCGCCAGCAGCTTGGTTGGGACGGCGTACGAGCAGTACTTC
TRBV9	TRBD1	few	TRBJ1-1	CASSVGTGGTEAFF	TGTGCCAGCAGCGTAGGGACAGGGGGCACTGAAGCTTTCTTT
TRBV12-3/TRBV12-4	TRBD2	-	TRBJ2-7	CASSLLGGLGPGEDYEQYF	TGTGCCAGCAGTCTCCTGGGAGGGCTCGGTCCCGGGGAGGACTACGAGCAGTACTTC
TRBV20-1	-	-	TRBJ1-2	CSARDMRNFYGYTF	TGCAGTGCTAGAGATATGCGGAATTTCTATGGCTACACCTTC
TRBV7-9	-	-	TRBJ2-2	CASTLKELFF	TGTGCCAGCACCTTAAAAGAGCTGTTTTTT
TRBV10-3	TRBD2	few	TRBJ2-1	CAISLWSGSFPNRPNEQFF	TGTGCCATCAGCCTGTGGAGCGGGAGTTTCCCAAACCGGCCCAATGAGCAGTTCTTC
TRBV29-1	-	-	TRBJ2-5	CSVSAGTPQETQYF	TGCAGCGTCTCCGCAGGCACCCCTCAGGAGACCCAGTACTTC
TRBV24-1	TRBD1	many	TRBJ2-7	CATSPRDRENEQYF	TGTGCCACCAGCCCCCGGGACAGGGAAAACGAGCAGTACTTC
TRBV20-1	-	-	TRBJ2-7	CSANDRLYEQYF	TGCAGTGCTAACGACAGACTCTACGAGCAGTACTTC
TRBV4-2	-	few	TRBJ2-6	CASSRGPLSGANVLTF	TGTGCCAGCAGCCGAGGACCGTTATCTGGGGCCAACGTCCTGACTTTC
TRBV15	-	many	TRBJ2-3	CATSKGGDTDTQYF	TGTGCCACCAGCAAGGGCGGAGACACAGATACGCAGTATTTT
TRBV5-1	-	few	TRBJ2-4	CASSQTGLSKNIQYF	TGCGCCAGCAGCCAAACGGGACTTTCCAAAAACATTCAGTACTTC